These T cell receptor beta chains were read from a single sample in a study of T cell responses to AZD1222 COVID-19 vaccine. Generated by immunoSEQ multiplex PCR, the TCRdb table keeps only in-frame clones and is missing some. In the table there are more than 110,000 clones, around nine tenths of which are singletons. The material sequenced was peripheral blood, taken 28 days after the second AZD1222 dose. All receptors come from an adult who received the AZD1222 COVID-19 vaccine. Both conserved end residues are part of each CDR3. A D gene is named only where the DNA matches it firmly. Clone size is given for some rows only: seen once, a few or many times, or a class if the clone is expanded.

TRBJ1-1	NA	NA	TRBV15	CATSRDIGRGNTEAFF	TGTGCCACCAGCAGAGATATAGGGCGTGGGAACACTGAAGCTTTCTTT
TRBJ2-7	TRBD2	NA	TRBV6-2/TRBV6-3	CASSYLGLAGGEQYF	TGTGCCAGCAGTTACTTAGGACTAGCGGGGGGCGAGCAGTACTTC
TRBJ2-7	NA	NA	TRBV28	CASTEGYEQYF	TGTGCCAGCACGGAGGGCTACGAGCAGTACTTC
TRBJ2-7	TRBD2	NA	TRBV5-4	CASSLRGGGANYEQYF	TGTGCCAGCAGCTTGCGCGGCGGGGGGGCTAACTACGAGCAGTACTTC
TRBJ2-7	NA	NA	TRBV27	CASAPRSSREGSEQYF	TGTGCCAGCGCGCCGCGGTCGAGCAGGGAAGGGTCCGAGCAGTACTTC
TRBJ1-2	NA	NA	TRBV28	CASKGGRKEGGYTF	TGTGCCAGCAAGGGGGGAAGAAAAGAGGGTGGCTACACCTTC
TRBJ2-1	TRBD2	NA	TRBV11-3	CASSSLSGTYNEQFF	TGTGCCAGCAGCTCACTCAGCGGGACCTACAATGAGCAGTTCTTC
TRBJ1-6	NA	NA	TRBV28	CASSPRPDIYLINSPLHF	TGTGCCAGCAGTCCCCGCCCGGACATTTATCTTATCAATTCACCCCTCCACTTT
TRBJ2-1	TRBD1	NA	TRBV5-1	CASSLEGQGVNEQFF	TGCGCCAGCAGCTTGGAGGGGCAGGGGGTTAATGAGCAGTTCTTC
TRBJ2-7	TRBD2	NA	TRBV10-3	CAISEGGEGYYEQYF	TGTGCCATCAGTGAGGGGGGGGAAGGGTACTACGAGCAGTACTTC
TRBJ2-2	NA	NA	TRBV27	CASSPSRAGELFF	TGTGCCAGCAGTCCCAGCCGTGCCGGGGAGCTGTTTTTT
TRBJ2-7	NA	NA	TRBV7-9	CASSPGTVGHEQYF	TGTGCCAGCAGTCCCGGGACCGTCGGGCACGAGCAGTACTTC
TRBJ1-1	NA	once	TRBV29-1	CSAGGGNTEAFF	TGCAGCGCTGGGGGAGGGAACACTGAAGCTTTCTTT
TRBJ1-4	NA	NA	TRBV9	CASSTQGVGEKLFF	TGTGCCAGCAGCACACAGGGAGTGGGTGAAAAACTGTTTTTT
TRBJ2-7	NA	NA	TRBV9	CASSSHTGLYEQYF	TGTGCCAGCAGCTCCCATACAGGCCTCTACGAGCAGTACTTC
TRBJ1-2	NA	NA	TRBV11-2	CASSLSGLNGYTF	TGTGCCAGCAGCCTGTCGGGGCTGAATGGCTACACCTTC
TRBJ1-2	TRBD1	NA	TRBV3-1/TRBV3-2	CASSQDSTGGGGYTF	TGTGCCAGCAGCCAAGATAGTACAGGGGGAGGTGGCTACACCTTC
TRBJ1-1	NA	NA	TRBV7-9	CASSLSDLGTEAFF	TGTGCCAGCAGCTTATCGGATTTGGGCACTGAAGCTTTCTTT
TRBJ2-1	NA	few	TRBV6-4	CASSGPDTEQFF	TGTGCCAGCAGTGGCCCCGACACTGAGCAGTTCTTC
TRBJ2-7	TRBD1	NA	TRBV7-9	CASGQRTGPLPGEQYF	TGTGCCAGCGGACAAAGGACAGGCCCACTGCCCGGCGAGCAGTACTTC
TRBJ1-1	NA	NA	TRBV6-5	CASSYSIITEAFF	TGTGCCAGCAGTTACTCGATAATCACTGAAGCTTTCTTT
TRBJ1-6	NA	NA	TRBV2	CASSEREGPYSPLHF	TGTGCCAGCAGTGAAAGAGAGGGTCCGTATTCACCCCTCCACTTT
TRBJ2-3	NA	NA	TRBV5-1	CASTKGSSRDTQYF	TGCGCCAGCACTAAGGGGAGTAGCCGGGATACGCAGTATTTT
TRBJ2-3	TRBD1	few	TRBV7-2	CATSRTGNTDTQYF	TGTGCGACCTCGAGGACAGGCAACACAGATACGCAGTATTTT
TRBJ2-7	NA	NA	TRBV7-9	CASSSDFYEQYF	TGTGCCAGCAGCTCAGACTTCTACGAGCAGTACTTC
TRBJ2-2	NA	NA	TRBV7-2	CASSLDFGTGELFF	TGTGCCAGCAGCTTAGATTTCGGCACCGGGGAGCTGTTTTTT
TRBJ1-6	NA	NA	TRBV11-2	CASSLGQPNSPLHF	TGTGCCAGCAGCTTAGGACAGCCAAATTCACCCCTCCACTTT
TRBJ2-4	NA	NA	TRBV5-6	CASSLAGLENIQYF	TGTGCCAGCAGCTTGGCGGGACTTGAAAACATTCAGTACTTC
TRBJ1-1	TRBD1	NA	TRBV5-1	CASSLTGGRNTEAFF	TGCGCCAGCAGCTTGACAGGGGGAAGGAACACTGAAGCTTTCTTT
TRBJ1-2	NA	NA	TRBV19	CASATAVNYGYTF	TGTGCCAGTGCCACGGCGGTTAACTATGGCTACACCTTC
TRBJ1-2	TRBD1	NA	TRBV25-1	CASRSTGGEYGYTF	TGTGCCAGCAGATCGACAGGGGGCGAGTATGGCTACACCTTC
TRBJ1-6	TRBD1	once	TRBV18	CASSPTGDNSPLHF	TGTGCCAGCTCACCAACAGGGGATAATTCACCCCTCCACTTT
TRBJ2-7	NA	NA	TRBV16	CASNLQWRDEQYF	TGTGCCAGCAACCTGCAATGGCGAGACGAGCAGTACTTC
TRBJ1-3	TRBD1	once	TRBV9	CASIFADRVEPLYF	TGTGCCAGCATTTTTGCGGACAGGGTGGAACCCCTATATTTT
TRBJ1-1	NA	NA	TRBV19	CASSIRAGSTNTEAFF	TGTGCCAGTAGTATCCGGGCCGGGAGCACGAACACTGAAGCTTTCTTT
TRBJ2-7	TRBD1	NA	TRBV6-1	CASSDDRAEYYEQYF	TGTGCCAGCAGTGATGACAGGGCCGAATACTACGAGCAGTACTTC
TRBJ1-1	NA	NA	TRBV11-2	CASSLDWNTEAFF	TGTGCCAGCAGCTTAGATTGGAACACTGAAGCTTTCTTT
TRBJ1-2	NA	NA	TRBV28	CASSRGDGRGYTF	TGTGCCAGCAGCCGAGGGGACGGCCGGGGCTACACCTTC
TRBJ2-7	NA	NA	TRBV14	CASGQDLNEQYF	TGTGCCAGCGGCCAGGACCTGAACGAGCAGTACTTC
TRBJ1-3	NA	NA	TRBV7-2	CASSFPGSGNTIYF	TGTGCCAGCAGCTTTCCGGGTTCTGGAAACACCATATATTTT
TRBJ1-2	NA	NA	TRBV28	CASSFGYGYTF	TGTGCCAGCAGTTTTGGGTATGGCTACACCTTC
TRBJ2-5	NA	NA	TRBV28	CASSLIQKAGETQYF	TGTGCCAGCAGTTTAATCCAGAAGGCCGGGGAGACCCAGTACTTC
TRBJ1-1	TRBD1	NA	TRBV7-9	CASSLGQGETEAFF	TGTGCCAGCAGCCTGGGACAGGGGGAGACTGAAGCTTTCTTT
TRBJ2-7	NA	NA	TRBV7-3	CASSLEGRSSYEQYF	TGTGCCAGCAGCTTAGAAGGTCGCAGCTCCTACGAGCAGTACTTC
TRBJ2-2	NA	NA	TRBV7-2	CASSYELNPNTGELFF	TGTGCCAGCAGCTACGAACTAAACCCGAACACCGGGGAGCTGTTTTTT
TRBJ2-7	NA	NA	TRBV9	CASSVGRADYEQYF	TGTGCCAGCAGCGTAGGAAGGGCTGATTACGAGCAGTACTTC
TRBJ1-6	NA	NA	TRBV13	CASSPRGAGNNSPLHF	TGTGCCAGCAGCCCCCGGGGGGCCGGGAATAATTCACCCCTCCACTTT
TRBJ2-1	NA	NA	TRBV6-5	CASSIDGRVYNEQFF	TGTGCCAGCAGCATAGACGGGAGAGTCTACAATGAGCAGTTCTTC
TRBJ2-3	TRBD2	NA	TRBV7-2	CASSFPLAGVTDTQYF	TGTGCCAGCAGCTTCCCCTTGGCGGGGGTGACAGATACGCAGTATTTT
TRBJ1-2	NA	NA	TRBV30	CAWSGQLRYGYTF	TGTGCCTGGAGTGGACAGCTCCGCTATGGCTACACCTTC
TRBJ2-2	NA	NA	TRBV30	CAWSVRGTAAFVAGTGELFF	TGTGCCTGGAGTGTACGGGGGACGGCCGCTTTCGTTGCTGGCACCGGGGAGCTGTTTTTT
TRBJ2-7	TRBD2	NA	TRBV4-1	CASSPSGTSATYEQYF	TGCGCCAGCAGCCCGTCCGGGACTAGCGCAACCTACGAGCAGTACTTC
TRBJ2-1	NA	NA	TRBV14	CASSQGRSGSYNEQFF	TGTGCCAGCAGCCAAGGGAGATCGGGGTCCTACAATGAGCAGTTCTTC
TRBJ2-4	NA	NA	TRBV11-2	CASSLIREAGKNIQYF	TGTGCCAGCAGCTTAATTAGGGAAGCGGGCAAAAACATTCAGTACTTC
TRBJ2-2	NA	NA	TRBV6-6	CASRGDPNTGELFF	TGTGCCAGCAGGGGGGATCCGAACACCGGGGAGCTGTTTTTT
TRBJ2-2	NA	NA	TRBV7-8	CASSLEGPTGELFF	TGTGCCAGCAGCTTAGAAGGACCTACCGGGGAGCTGTTTTTT
TRBJ2-1	NA	NA	TRBV5-1	CASSLEGLLQEQFF	TGCGCCAGCAGCTTGGAGGGTCTCCTTCAGGAGCAGTTCTTC
TRBJ1-2	NA	NA	TRBV24-1	CATSASGDGYTF	TGTGCCACCAGCGCCTCTGGAGACGGCTACACCTTC
TRBJ1-6	TRBD1	NA	TRBV2	CASSGQGAANSPLHF	TGTGCCAGCAGTGGACAGGGGGCGGCTAATTCACCCCTCCACTTT